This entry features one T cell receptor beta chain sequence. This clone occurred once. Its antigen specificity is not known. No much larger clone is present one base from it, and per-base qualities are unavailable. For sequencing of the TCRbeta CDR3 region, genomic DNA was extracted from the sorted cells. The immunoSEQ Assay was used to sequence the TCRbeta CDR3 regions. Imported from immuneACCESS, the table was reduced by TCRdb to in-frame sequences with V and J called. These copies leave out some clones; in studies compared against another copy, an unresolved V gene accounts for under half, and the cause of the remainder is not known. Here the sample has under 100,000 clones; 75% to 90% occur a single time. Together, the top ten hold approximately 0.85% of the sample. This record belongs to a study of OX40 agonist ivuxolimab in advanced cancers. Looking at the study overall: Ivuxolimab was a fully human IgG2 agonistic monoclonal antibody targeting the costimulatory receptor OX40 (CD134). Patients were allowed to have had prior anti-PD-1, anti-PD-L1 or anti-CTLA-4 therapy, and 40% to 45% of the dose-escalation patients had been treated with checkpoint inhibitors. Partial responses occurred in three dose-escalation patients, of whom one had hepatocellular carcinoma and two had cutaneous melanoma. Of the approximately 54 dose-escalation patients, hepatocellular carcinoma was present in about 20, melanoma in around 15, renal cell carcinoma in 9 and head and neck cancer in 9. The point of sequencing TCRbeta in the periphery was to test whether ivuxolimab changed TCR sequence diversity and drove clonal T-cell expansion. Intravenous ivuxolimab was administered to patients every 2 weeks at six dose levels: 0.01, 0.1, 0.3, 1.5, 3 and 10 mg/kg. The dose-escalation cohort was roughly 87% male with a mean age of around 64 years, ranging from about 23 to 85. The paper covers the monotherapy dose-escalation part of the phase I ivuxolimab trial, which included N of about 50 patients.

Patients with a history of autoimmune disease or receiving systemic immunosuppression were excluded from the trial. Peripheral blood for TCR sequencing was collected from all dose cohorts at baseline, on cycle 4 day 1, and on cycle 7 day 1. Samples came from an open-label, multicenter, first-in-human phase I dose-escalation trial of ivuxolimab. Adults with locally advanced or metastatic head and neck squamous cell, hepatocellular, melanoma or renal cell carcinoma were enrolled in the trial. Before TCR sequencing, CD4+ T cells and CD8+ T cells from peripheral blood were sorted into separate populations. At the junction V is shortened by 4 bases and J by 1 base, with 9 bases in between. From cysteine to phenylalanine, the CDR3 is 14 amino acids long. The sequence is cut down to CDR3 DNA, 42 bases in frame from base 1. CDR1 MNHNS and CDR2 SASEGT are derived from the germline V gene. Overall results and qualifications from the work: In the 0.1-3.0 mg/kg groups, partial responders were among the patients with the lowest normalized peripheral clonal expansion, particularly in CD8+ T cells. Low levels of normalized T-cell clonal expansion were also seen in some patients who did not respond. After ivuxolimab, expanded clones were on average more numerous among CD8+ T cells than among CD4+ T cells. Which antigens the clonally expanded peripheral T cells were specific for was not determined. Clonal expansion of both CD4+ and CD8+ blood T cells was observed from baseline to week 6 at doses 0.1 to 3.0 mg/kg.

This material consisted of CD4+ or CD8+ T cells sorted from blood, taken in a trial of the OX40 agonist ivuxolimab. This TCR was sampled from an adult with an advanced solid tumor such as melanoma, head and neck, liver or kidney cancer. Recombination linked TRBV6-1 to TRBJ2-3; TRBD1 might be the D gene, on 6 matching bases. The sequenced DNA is TGTGCCAGCAGTGGCCGGACAGGCACAGATACGCAGTATTTT. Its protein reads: CASSGRTGTDTQYF.